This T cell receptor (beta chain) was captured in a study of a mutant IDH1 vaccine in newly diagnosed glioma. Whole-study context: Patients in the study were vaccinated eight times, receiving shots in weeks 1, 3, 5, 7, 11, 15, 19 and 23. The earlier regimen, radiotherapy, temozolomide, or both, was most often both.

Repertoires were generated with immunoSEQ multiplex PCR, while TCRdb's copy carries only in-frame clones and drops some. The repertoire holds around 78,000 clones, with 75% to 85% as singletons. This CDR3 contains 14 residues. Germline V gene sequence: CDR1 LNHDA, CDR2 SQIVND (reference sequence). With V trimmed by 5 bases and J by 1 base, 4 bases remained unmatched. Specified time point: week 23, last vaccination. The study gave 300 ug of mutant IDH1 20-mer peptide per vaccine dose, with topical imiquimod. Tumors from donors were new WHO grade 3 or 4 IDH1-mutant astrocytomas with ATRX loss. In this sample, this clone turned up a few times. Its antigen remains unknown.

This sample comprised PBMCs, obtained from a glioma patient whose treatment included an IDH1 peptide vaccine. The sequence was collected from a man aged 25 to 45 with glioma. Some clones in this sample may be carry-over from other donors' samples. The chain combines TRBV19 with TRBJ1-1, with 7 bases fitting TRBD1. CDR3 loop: CASSVGTENTEAFF. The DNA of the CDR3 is TGTGCCAGTAGTGTAGGGACAGAGAACACTGAAGCTTTCTTT.